One TCR beta chain is described in this entry. Its antigen is still unknown. Base qualities are not at hand, and no much larger clone is one base apart. TCRbeta CDR3 regions were profiled by bias-controlled multiplex PCR amplification of genomic DNA with the immunoSEQ Assay. As for how the authors treated the data: To quantify the absolute abundance of each unique TCRbeta CDR3 region, the sequences were collapsed and filtered. Differential abundance was tested with two models: a binomial (Fisher-equivalent) model and a beta-binomial model that adds time-dependent variance fitted from healthy donors. Clones with fewer than 5 combined templates were removed, and differential abundance was called for clones with a Benjamini-Hochberg FDR below 0.01. The form v = (b*log(k)+a)^2 was used to model beta-binomial variance as a function of total template count across the two samples. What TCRdb holds here is the immuneACCESS table cut down to in-frame rearrangements. Part of the clones is not present; checked against another copy, under half of the missing clones reflect an unresolved V gene, and the others are unexplained. V and J calls and clone size are as listed in that table; D and trimming were resolved from the DNA. This sample holds about 100,000 clones; about 87% were observed only once. The ten most abundant clones make up 5.5% of the sample.

This specimen belongs to a study of identifying expanded T cells in peripheral blood (dated by TCRdb to about 2019). Describing the broader study: Four technical replicates, made by sequencing separate aliquots from the same pool of genomic DNA, were compared pairwise. What the study reported, not specific to this receptor: For all healthy donors, the variance in clone template counts between two-week samples rose significantly as total template count increased. The beta-binomial model significantly reduced the number of clones called differentially abundant and the false-positive rate across all healthy-donor time intervals. About 1.3 differentially abundant clones were flagged by the binomial model between technical replicates, whereas about 16.4 and 19 were flagged over approximately two weeks and four weeks, respectively. It was expected by the authors that biological variance in healthy repertoires might increase further over much longer intervals, such as months to years.

No immune events, such as infections, were documented for the healthy donors during the collection period. Blood repertoires from healthy donors were used as a training cohort for calibrating time-dependent variance in a beta-binomial model of differential abundance of T-cell clones. The training cohort included 10 or so healthy donors, of whom 3 were female and 7 were male. Donor ages ranged from about 29 to 70 years, with an average of approximately 43 years. Whole blood from each healthy donor was obtained from a commercial supplier and was collected at three time points approximately 13 days apart. For immunosequencing, genomic DNA was extracted from unsorted whole blood. The sequenced sample consisted of blood. This TCR was sampled from a person aged 18 to 75 in good health.

The CDR3: CASSARGGDEQFF. In nucleotide form, the sequence is TGTGCCAGCAGTGCCAGGGGAGGGGATGAGCAGTTCTTC. This receptor chain uses TRBV25-1 and TRBJ2-1, with TRBD2 tentatively as D gene (7 bases match). V loses 4 bases of germline sequence and J loses 8 bases, and the interval between the two ends is 12 bases. The germline V gene provides CDR1 MGHDK and CDR2 SYGVNS. Including the terminal cysteine and phenylalanine, the CDR3 comprises 13 residues. Solely the CDR3 DNA is kept, with 39 bases framed from the first base. The CDR3 plus the reference TRBV25-1 and TRBJ2-1 genes for the other parts give the full variable domain: EADIYQTPRYLVIGTGKKITLECSQTMGHDKMYWYQQDPGMELHLIHYSYGVNSTEKGDLSSESTVSRIRTEHFPLTLESARPSHTSQYLCASSARGGDEQFFGPGTRLTVL.